A single sample gave rise to the 9 T cell receptor beta chains below, sequenced in a study of T cell repertoires in cytomegalovirus infection. One entry per CDR3 protein, called by TCRdb with MiXCR from the reads. The sample has around 450,000 distinct CDR3 sequences, approximately 32% seen once. Sequencing was performed on PBMCs. These receptors originate from a human donor in good health (CMV status not recorded). Some clones in this sample may be carry-over from other donors' samples.

Details on this clonotype: Since a much larger clone is just one base distant, this may be a read error. This chain uses TRBV7-2 with TRBJ1-2; D is unclear. CDR1 and CDR2 (germline): SGHTA, FQGNSA. The CDR3 has 12 residues. V dropped 5 bases and J dropped 6 bases, with 10 bases sitting between them. CDR3 nucleotides: TGTGCCAGCAGCGCGAGCGGGGATGGCTACACCTTC. Its protein is CASSASGDGYTF.

This clonotype came up once. The genes are TRBV19 and TRBJ1-1; the D is unclear. V lost 1 base, J lost 6 bases, and 12 bases lay in between. Germline CDR1 is LNHDA and CDR2 is SQIVND (reference sequence). This CDR3 is 14 amino acids long. CDR3: CASSIAAGNSEAFF. DNA for the CDR3: TGTGCCAGTAGTATAGCGGCAGGAAACTCTGAAGCTTTCTTT.

The chain joins TRBV4-1 to TRBJ1-1; D perhaps matches TRBD1 (5 bases). The germline CDR1 and CDR2 sequences are MGHRA and YSYEKL. The CDR3 has 14 residues. Trimming shortened V by 2 bases and J by 4 bases, and 11 bases separated the two germline ends. CDR3 loop: CASSQHEGSTEAFF. The DNA for the CDR3 is TGCGCCAGCAGCCAACATGAGGGGAGCACTGAAGCTTTCTTT.

Only a few counts were recorded for this clonotype. The J gene is TRBJ1-1, the V gene TRBV14; TRBD1 is a possible D gene (6 bases). V lost 1 base, J lost 4 bases, and 13 bases lay in between. The CDR3 consists of 15 residues. Germline V lookup: CDR1 SGHDN, CDR2 FVKESK. The CDR3 DNA is TGTGCCAGCAGCCAAGGAGGAGGGGGGGTCACTGAAGCTTTCTTT. This codes for CASSQGGGGVTEAFF.

In this sample, this clonotype turned up a few times. This CDR3 fails to terminate in the conserved phenylalanine or tryptophan, so it likely reflects a read error. Because the CDR3's place on the DNA is in doubt, the DNA is left out and the CDR3 is given as listed by TCRdb. The V gene is TRBV5-5, the J gene TRBJ2-7; the D call in the table, TRBD2, was not verified against the DNA. Germline lookup yields CDR1 SGHKS and CDR2 YYEKEE (reference sequence). The CDR3 is 13 amino acids in total, end residues counted. The CDR3 reads CASSWTLAGATFI.

This clonotype was recorded a few times. J is TRBJ1-5 and V is TRBV19; no clear D. Trimming pared 3 bases from V and 5 bases from J, leaving 11 bases between. Per the germline V gene, CDR1 is LNHDA and CDR2 is SQIVND (reference sequence). This CDR3 has 14 amino acids. CDR3 in amino acids: CASSIVAVDQPQHF. For the CDR3, the DNA is TGTGCCAGTAGTATTGTGGCAGTCGATCAGCCCCAGCATTTT.

The chain is built from TRBV28 and TRBJ1-5; possibly TRBD1 for D (6 bases). CDR3 length equals 17 residues. V dropped 6 bases and J dropped 5 bases, with 23 bases sitting between them. Germline assignment: CDR1 MDHEN and CDR2 SYDVKM. The CDR3 sequence: CASRSKWDTSAHQPQHF. CDR3 bases: TGTGCCAGCAGGTCGAAGTGGGACACGTCGGCCCATCAGCCCCAGCATTTT.

At least ten counts were recorded for this clonotype. The chain combines TRBV7-7 with TRBJ2-6; TRBD1 matches 7 bases. Germline V lookup: CDR1 SSHAT, CDR2 FNYEAQ (reference sequence). Trimming took 5 bases from V and 0 from J; bases not matched to a gene: 7. This CDR3 spans 17 amino acids. The CDR3 DNA reads TGTGCCAGCAGCACGGGACAGCTAATCTCTGGGGCCAACGTCCTGACTTTC. Its protein product is CASSTGQLISGANVLTF.

The chain carries TRBV20-1 and TRBJ2-3; 13 bases line up with TRBD2. Germline V lookup: CDR1 DFQATT, CDR2 SNEGSKA (reference sequence). The CDR3 is 17 residues long. Trimming removed 1 base from V and 2 bases from J; junction bases left unmatched: 6. The CDR3 spells CSARAGLAGAYTDTQYF. The CDR3 coding sequence is TGCAGTGCTAGAGCTGGACTAGCGGGGGCCTACACAGATACGCAGTATTTT.